This entry lists 23 T cell receptor beta chains sequenced from one sample in a study of T cell repertoires in cytomegalovirus infection. TCRdb re-derived calls from the reads in MiXCR, one entry per CDR3 protein. The table shows around 740,000 distinct CDR3 sequences, with 35% to 45% occurring only once. Material for sequencing was PBMCs. The receptors shown here come from a human donor in good health (CMV status not recorded). Some clones in this sample may be carry-over from other donors' samples.

Many counts were recorded for this clonotype. CDR3 sequence: CASRRLGSTEAFF. DNA of the CDR3: TGTGCCAGTAGGCGATTAGGGAGCACTGAAGCTTTCTTT. The rearrangement uses TRBV19 and TRBJ1-1, with D unclear. Germline V gene lookup returns CDR1 LNHDA and CDR2 SQIVND (reference sequence). The CDR3 runs 13 residues. V shed 6 bases and J shed 4 bases, with 12 bases lying between them.

The sample holds a few counts of this clonotype. The chain joins TRBV7-6 to TRBJ2-7, with D possibly being TRBD1 or TRBD2 (5 bases each). Trimming cost V 5 bases and J 4 bases, with 18 bases left between them. This CDR3 comprises 15 residues. The germline V gene encodes CDR1 SGHVS and CDR2 FNYEAQ. CDR3 amino acids: CASSMGPTNSYEQYF. The CDR3 DNA is TGTGCCAGCAGCATGGGACCAACTAATTCGTACGAGCAGTACTTC.

On this clonotype: Compared with germline, one end of the junction differs, possibly owing to a read error. The gene calls are TRBV6-6 and TRBJ2-7; D assignment may be TRBD1 or TRBD2 (6 bases each). Germline CDR1 reads MNHNY; CDR2 reads SVGAGI (reference sequence). This CDR3 has 15 residues. The CDR3 here is CASRPGQGGTYERYF. In DNA, the CDR3 is TGTGCCAGCCGACCGGGACAAGGGGGGACCTACGAGCGGTACTTC.

The chain has TRBV29-1 and TRBJ1-5; D ambiguous. This CDR3 spans 14 amino acids. Germline V gene lookup returns CDR1 SQVTM and CDR2 ANQGSEA. V was trimmed by 4 bases and J by 0 bases, leaving 10 bases between them. For the CDR3, the DNA is TGCAGCGTTGCGGGAGGGTTTAGCAATCAGCCCCAGCATTTT. Translated, it gives CSVAGGFSNQPQHF.

Regarding this clonotype: Mismatch with germline at one junction end may stem from a read error. The rearrangement joins TRBV27 to TRBJ1-2; D not resolved. Germline V gene lookup returns CDR1 MNHEY and CDR2 SMNVEV (reference sequence). There are 13 residues in the CDR3. DNA of the CDR3: TGTGCCAGAAGTTCGGGGTTGACGGAAGGCTACACCTTC. This encodes CARSSGLTEGYTF.

On this clonotype itself: A much more abundant neighbour one base away suggests this may be a read error. The rearrangement uses TRBV7-2 and TRBJ2-3; D may be TRBD1 (5 bases). Looked up from germline, CDR1 is SGHTA and CDR2 is FQGNSA. The CDR3 has 14 amino acids. CDR3 amino acids: CASSLTESTDTQDF. The CDR3 DNA follows: TGTGCCAGCAGCTTGACAGAAAGCACAGATACGCAGGATTTT.

The V call is TRBV15, the J call TRBJ1-1; D might be TRBD1 (5 bases). CDR1 LNHNV and CDR2 YYDKDF come from the germline V gene (reference sequence). The V end was cut by 8 bases, the J end by 1 base, with 14 bases between. The CDR3 extends over 14 amino acids. The CDR3 nucleotides are TGTGCCACCTGGGGGTCTAGGGCGAACACTGAAGCTTTCTTT. Translated: CATWGSRANTEAFF.

The chain combines TRBV7-9 with TRBJ2-7; TRBD1 matches 9 bases. The CDR3 runs to 14 residues. Trimming took 6 bases from V and 6 from J; bases not matched to a gene: 9. Germline assignment: CDR1 SEHNR and CDR2 FQNEAQ (reference sequence). The chain's CDR3 is CASRAGQGPTEQYF. In nucleotides, the CDR3 is TGTGCCAGCAGGGCGGGACAGGGACCCACCGAGCAGTACTTC.

This sequence joins TRBV24-1 and TRBJ1-1; possible D gene TRBD1, 5 bases. CDR1 KGHDR and CDR2 SFDVKD come from the germline V gene. The CDR3 sequence is 14 residues long. V was shortened by 7 bases and J by 1 base, with 12 bases between the two germline ends. DNA of the CDR3: TGTGCCACCAGCGCGGACACGCCGAACACTGAAGCTTTCTTT. Amino acids: CATSADTPNTEAFF.

CDR3 DNA: TGTGCCAGCACCCATCGTCCGGGGGTGAACACTGAAGCTTTCTTT. Its protein is CASTHRPGVNTEAFF. The V and J genes are TRBV6-1 and TRBJ1-1; the D gene is possibly TRBD1 (5 bases). Germline V CDR1 and CDR2: MNHNS, SASEGT. V shed 7 bases and J shed 0 bases, with 15 bases lying between them. The CDR3 extends over 15 amino acids.

This clonotype has more than one count but fewer than ten. V gene TRBV5-6 combines with J gene TRBJ2-4, with D unclear. The germline CDR1 and CDR2 sequences are SGHDT and YYEEEE. The CDR3 is made up of 17 amino acids. V was trimmed by 0 bases and J by 0 bases, leaving 13 bases between them. In nucleotides, the CDR3 is TGTGCCAGCAGCTTGGGATCGGTGTTACTAGCCAAAAACATTCAGTACTTC. Protein: CASSLGSVLLAKNIQYF.

The V and J genes are TRBV7-9 and TRBJ2-1; 8 nucleotides match TRBD2. Trimming removed 4 bases from V and 6 bases from J; junction bases left unmatched: 8. This CDR3 contains 15 residues. CDR1 SEHNR and CDR2 FQNEAQ come from the germline V gene (reference sequence). Here the CDR3 DNA reads TGTGCCAGCAGCTCTCCGGGGACTAGAAGCAATGAGCAGTTCTTC. It specifies CASSSPGTRSNEQFF.

This clonotype showed up just a few times. The chain employs TRBV20-1 and TRBJ2-7; 9 bases map to TRBD2. Germline CDR1 and CDR2: DFQATT and SNEGSKA (reference sequence). The CDR3 length is 15 residues. The ends lost 1 base at V and 6 bases at J; junction bases unmatched: 10. The CDR3 nucleotides read TGCAGTGCTAGAGCACCATCCGGGACTAGCATCGAGCAGTACTTC. The encoded protein is CSARAPSGTSIEQYF.

V is TRBV12-3 or TRBV12-4 and J is TRBJ2-2; no reliable D call. Trimming removed 7 bases from V and 2 bases from J, with 11 bases in between. This CDR3 comprises 14 residues. As DNA, the CDR3 is TGTGCCAGCATCACGGACGGTAACACCGGGGAGCTGTTTTTT. Protein product: CASITDGNTGELFF.

The chain couples TRBV28 to TRBJ2-5, with D tentatively TRBD1 (5 bases). CDR3 length: 14 amino acids. Trimming removed 3 bases from V and 4 bases from J, with 12 bases in between. Germline CDR1 and CDR2: MDHEN and SYDVKM. The CDR3 sequence is CASSFQGVRETQYF. The CDR3 DNA is TGTGCCAGCAGTTTTCAGGGTGTGAGAGAGACCCAGTACTTC.

The chain employs TRBV27 and TRBJ2-5; D is possibly TRBD2 (6 bases). CDR1 MNHEY and CDR2 SMNVEV come from the germline V gene (reference sequence). The CDR3 contains 15 residues. V was cut by 6 bases and J by 4 bases, with 18 bases left in between. The CDR3 DNA is TGTGCCAGCAGCATAGGACTATCGGGCGGAGAGACCCAGTACTTC. Its protein is CASSIGLSGGETQYF.

On this clonotype itself: No conserved phenylalanine or tryptophan ends this CDR3, so it is likely a read error. It is unclear where the CDR3 begins or ends on the DNA, so no DNA is shown, and the CDR3 is as TCRdb lists it. The CDR3 sequence: CASSLGSGRSNYGYNL. V and J are TRBV7-2 and TRBJ1-2; the table's TRBD1 call for D was not verified on the DNA. CDR1 is SGHTA and CDR2 is FQGNSA in the germline V gene. The length of the CDR3 is 16 amino acids, counting both ends.

This clonotype was observed a few times. The CDR3: CASSQRGGSYNEQFF. The CDR3 nucleotides are TGTGCCAGCAGCCAGCGGGGGGGCTCTTACAATGAGCAGTTCTTC. The chain links TRBV11-2 to TRBJ2-1, with 10 bases matching TRBD2. There are 15 residues in the CDR3. The germline V gene has CDR1 SGHAT and CDR2 FQNNGV. The V and J ends lost 5 bases and 4 bases, in that order; junction bases with no gene match: 5.

The sample holds a few counts of this clonotype. This chain uses TRBV7-4 with TRBJ2-3; 8 bases are shared with TRBD2. CDR3 length: 14 residues. CDR1 SGHVT and CDR2 SQSDAQ come from the germline V gene. J gave up 5 bases and V 6 bases, and 7 bases lay outside the gene matches. The CDR3 DNA sequence: TGTGCCAGCAGGGTCCTACGGGGGGGAGATACGCAGTATTTT. This encodes CASRVLRGGDTQYF.

This clonotype was observed at least ten times. This chain uses TRBV7-4 with TRBJ1-4, with 7 nucleotides matching TRBD1. The CDR3 is 21 residues long. The V and J ends lost 1 base and 0 bases, in that order; junction bases with no gene match: 17. Germline assignment: CDR1 SGHVT and CDR2 SQSDAQ. CDR3 protein: CASSLVPRGTGQQTTNEKLFF. CDR3 nucleotide sequence: TGTGCCAGCAGCTTAGTCCCCCGGGGGACGGGACAGCAAACAACTAATGAAAAACTGTTTTTT. Combining the CDR3 with reference TRBV7-4 and TRBJ1-4 gives the whole variable domain GAGVSQSPRYKVAKRGRDVALRCDSISGHVTLYWYRQTLGQGSEVLTYSQSDAQRDKSGRPSGRFSAERPERSVSTLKIQRTEQGDSAVYLCASSLVPRGTGQQTTNEKLFFGSGTQLSVL.

The chain joins TRBV4-1 to TRBJ1-6; D is uncertain. The CDR3 consists of 16 residues. The V gene lost 0 bases and the J gene lost 8 bases, with 14 bases spanning the gap. Germline CDR1 is MGHRA and CDR2 is YSYEKL. In DNA, the CDR3 is TGCGCCAGCAGCCAAGATCCGGGAGGAGGTGATTCACCCCTCCACTTT. It is translated as CASSQDPGGGDSPLHF.

This clonotype was observed a few times. The genes are TRBV6-2 or TRBV6-3 and TRBJ2-7; tentative D call: TRBD2 (6 bases). The CDR3 is 15 amino acids. V lost 0 bases, J lost 2 bases, and 11 bases lay in between. Germline CDR1 and CDR2: MNHEY and SVGEGT. The CDR3 loop is CASSYSTRKPYEQYF. For the CDR3, the DNA is TGTGCCAGCAGTTACTCGACTAGAAAACCCTACGAGCAGTACTTC.

The chain carries TRBV28 and TRBJ2-3, with D unresolved. Germline CDR1 is MDHEN and CDR2 is SYDVKM. Trimming pared 5 bases from V and 0 bases from J, leaving 15 bases between. CDR3 length: 16 residues. CDR3 residues: CASSPHRSTSTDTQYF. DNA of the CDR3: TGTGCCAGCAGTCCGCACAGATCCACTAGCACAGATACGCAGTATTTT.